This entry features one T cell receptor (beta chain) sequence. Its cognate antigen is unknown. This entry is derived from a study of regulatory T cells in long-lasting Graves disease. Study-level information: Freshly diagnosed Graves' patients had used antithyroid drugs for under 3 months.

Points from the study as a whole: Small sample size may have lowered accuracy.

Libraries of TCR beta came from iRepertoire HTBI primers plus Arm-PCR of CDR3 regions. TCRdb fed the multiplex PCR reads into MiXCR, producing one record per CDR3 protein. The repertoire holds 250,000 to 300,000 distinct CDR3 sequences, with 15% to 20% as singletons. The time point: newly diagnosed GD, antithyroid drugs for less than 3 months. Extracted RNA from PBMCs served as the source of the TCR library. The sample also formed part of further work on T cells in Graves' hyperthyroidism and ophthalmopathy.

The sequence was obtained from a woman aged 30 to 39 with Graves disease. The sequenced sample was peripheral blood mononuclear cells (PBMCs), obtained at new diagnosis, from a patient treated with antithyroid drugs.

This CDR3 is CASSEWADATEAFF. CDR3 bases: TGTGCCAGCAGTGAATGGGCAGACGCCACTGAAGCTTTCTTT. V gene TRBV6-1 combines with J gene TRBJ1-1; D is uncertain. The V and J ends lost 2 bases and 4 bases respectively, with 11 bases between them. Germline V gene data show CDR1 as MNHNS and CDR2 as SASEGT. The CDR3 length is 14 residues.